Listed here are 19 T cell receptor beta chains from one sample, sequenced in a study of low-dose radiotherapy and immunotherapy resistance in tumors. TRAV- and TRBV-specific primers, spanning alpha and beta chains, primed first-strand cDNA. TCR amplification ran 15 to 25 PCR cycles using constant-region and V-primer adapter primers. Each CDR3 protein is one row after TCRdb ran MiXCR on the reads. The sample gives approximately 100,000 distinct CDR3 sequences, about a fifth of which show up once; approximately 4% is in the top ten. Time point indicated: after trial treatment. Specified treatment: LDRT plus nivolumab, ipilimumab, low-dose cyclophosphamide and aspirin (RACIN trial). The sample was PBMCs, taken after low-dose radiotherapy plus immunotherapy. These receptors all come from a male donor with prostate cancer.

The V gene is TRBV12-3 or TRBV12-4, the J gene TRBJ2-5; no clear D. The CDR3 sequence is 11 residues long. V gave up 8 bases and J gave up 5 bases, with 9 bases separating them. CDR3 residues: CASGKGETQYF. CDR3 bases: TGTGCCAGCGGGAAAGGGGAGACCCAGTACTTC.

This clonotype occurred a few times. This rearrangement joins TRBV10-2 to TRBJ2-1; 9 positions agree with TRBD2. Germline trimming cut 0 bases from V and 7 bases from J; bases unmatched to any gene: 10. The germline V gene encodes CDR1 WSHSY and CDR2 SAAADI. The CDR3 spans 17 residues. The CDR3 sequence is CASSESGAGGPRNEQFF. The CDR3 DNA follows: TGCGCCAGCAGTGAGTCCGGGGCGGGGGGGCCAAGGAATGAGCAGTTCTTC.

This clonotype was observed at least ten times. This sequence joins TRBV4-3 and TRBJ2-1; 7 nucleotides align to TRBD2. CDR1 is LGHNA and CDR2 is YSLEER in the germline V gene. V lost 2 bases to trimming and J lost 5 bases; unmatched junction nucleotides: 6. The CDR3 sequence is 15 residues long. The CDR3 sequence: CASSQRDYGNNEQFF. Written as DNA, the CDR3 is TGCGCCAGCAGCCAAAGGGACTACGGTAACAATGAGCAGTTCTTC.

V gene TRBV28 combines with J gene TRBJ1-1; possibly TRBD1 for D (5 bases). V dropped 8 bases and J dropped 4 bases, with 17 bases sitting between them. This CDR3 contains 14 residues. CDR1 and CDR2 from the germline V gene are MDHEN and SYDVKM. The CDR3 sequence is CASFDRGRATEAFF. The CDR3 nucleotides are TGTGCCAGCTTTGATCGGGGGAGGGCCACTGAAGCTTTCTTT.

At least ten counts were recorded for this clonotype. The rearrangement uses TRBV12-3 or TRBV12-4 and TRBJ2-5; 8 bases line up with TRBD2. The CDR3 is 15 amino acids. J was trimmed by 10 bases and V by 3 bases; bases with no gene match: 13. The CDR3 is CASSLWLGGAEVQYF. CDR3 nucleotide sequence: TGTGCCAGCAGTTTGTGGCTCGGGGGGGCCGAGGTCCAGTACTTC.

This clonotype occurred many times. The gene calls are TRBV20-1 and TRBJ1-6; 7 bases fit TRBD1. Germline CDR1 reads DFQATT; CDR2 reads SNEGSKA (reference sequence). After removal of 5 bases from V and 2 bases from J, the junction contained 6 bases not matched to a gene. The CDR3 has 15 amino acids. CDR3 in DNA: TGCAGTGCTGAGGGGGCAGATCCCTATAATTCACCCCTCCACTTT. It encodes CSAEGADPYNSPLHF.

The chain employs TRBV11-2 and TRBJ1-3; D gene ambiguous. Germline assignment: CDR1 SGHAT and CDR2 FQNNGV. The CDR3 consists of 16 residues. V shed 5 bases and J shed 0 bases, with 14 bases lying between them. The CDR3 sequence is CASSNGGLGSGNTIYF. CDR3 nucleotides: TGTGCCAGCAGCAACGGTGGCCTAGGCTCTGGAAACACCATATATTTT.

This clonotype was recorded at least ten times. J is TRBJ1-1 and V is TRBV9; D unclear. The CDR3 is 13 residues long. CDR1 and CDR2 (germline): SGDLS, YYNGEE. Trimming took 0 bases from V and 5 from J, leaving 8 bases between them. This CDR3 is CASSVDPATEAFF. As DNA, the CDR3 is TGTGCCAGCAGCGTAGACCCCGCGACTGAAGCTTTCTTT.

This chain links TRBV7-8 with TRBJ1-5; the D gene is possibly TRBD1 (5 bases). CDR1 and CDR2 (germline): SGHVS, FQNEAQ. V was cut by 2 bases and J by 5 bases, with 16 bases left in between. The CDR3 is 16 amino acids. The CDR3 nucleotides read TGTGCCAGCAGCTTACACGGCCTCCAGGGCGATCAGCCCCAGCATTTT. Translating gives CASSLHGLQGDQPQHF.

This clonotype was seen only a few times. J is TRBJ2-7 and V is TRBV3-1; D gene unclear. The length of the CDR3 is 15 residues. V lost 1 base, J lost 2 bases, and 12 bases lay in between. Looked up from germline, CDR1 is LGHDT and CDR2 is YNNKEL (reference sequence). The CDR3 sequence: CASSQGTGRTYEQYF. CDR3 DNA sequence: TGTGCCAGCAGCCAAGGAACGGGTCGAACCTACGAGCAGTACTTC.

Regarding this clonotype: It differs at one base from a far larger clone, so likely a read error. This rearrangement joins TRBV3-1 to TRBJ2-4; TRBD2 matches at 15 bases. The V gene's germline CDR1 is LGHDT and CDR2 YNNKEL (reference sequence). This CDR3 comprises 18 residues. Trimming took 3 bases from V and 13 from J; bases not matched to a gene: 16. CDR3 residues: CASSHGLAGGLSYNEQYF. The CDR3 coding sequence is TGTGCCAGCAGCCACGGACTAGCGGGGGGGCTCTCCTACAATGAGCAGTACTTC.

This chain connects TRBV7-9 to TRBJ2-5; 8 nucleotides align to TRBD2. J lost 4 bases, V lost 5 bases, and 9 bases had no gene match. Per the germline V gene, CDR1 is SEHNR and CDR2 is FQNEAQ (reference sequence). The CDR3 has 15 residues. CDR3 region: CASSGGGGRLETQYF. As DNA, the CDR3 is TGTGCCAGCAGCGGGGGCGGGGGGCGCCTAGAGACCCAGTACTTC.

The J gene is TRBJ2-1, the V gene TRBV12-3 or TRBV12-4; no firm D call. This CDR3 is 13 amino acids long. V was pared by 8 bases and J by 4 bases, with 12 bases between. The CDR3 protein is CASAGPGYNEQFF. The CDR3 region has the DNA TGTGCCAGCGCCGGGCCGGGTTACAATGAGCAGTTCTTC.

This clonotype has more than one count but fewer than ten. The J gene is TRBJ1-2, the V gene TRBV6-2 or TRBV6-3, with D unclear. V shed 8 bases and J shed 8 bases, with 15 bases lying between them. Per the germline V gene, CDR1 is MNHEY and CDR2 is SVGEGT. This CDR3 is 12 amino acids long. The CDR3 DNA reads as TGTGCCAGCCCGAGACACCTTTGGGGCTACACCTTC. Amino acids: CASPRHLWGYTF.

Concerning this clonotype itself: A much larger clonotype is one base distant, so this may be a read error. This chain uses TRBV10-1 with TRBJ2-5, with D possibly matching TRBD2 (7 bases). This CDR3 has 15 amino acids. The germline V gene has CDR1 WNHNN and CDR2 SYGVQD (reference sequence). Trimming removed 7 bases from V and 11 bases from J, with 26 bases in between. CDR3 bases: TGCGCCAGCATTTGTGGGGGGGCCCGGCTCAATGAGCAGTACTTC. It is translated as CASICGGARLNEQYF.

The chain recombines TRBV9 with TRBJ2-2, with D possibly TRBD2 on 5 matching bases. Germline CDR1 and CDR2: SGDLS and YYNGEE. V was shortened by 3 bases and J by 4 bases, with 10 bases between the two germline ends. The CDR3 spans 14 residues. This CDR3 is CASSDGDLTGELFF. CDR3 DNA: TGTGCCAGCAGCGACGGGGATCTCACCGGGGAGCTGTTTTTT.

Worth noting for this clonotype: A much larger clone differs by one base, so this may be a read error. The chain employs TRBV7-3 and TRBJ2-1; TRBD2 agrees at 9 bases. Germline CDR1 SGHTA, CDR2 FQGTGA. The J segment lost 8 bases and the V segment lost 5 bases, leaving 10 bases of the junction unmatched. This CDR3 comprises 15 residues. The CDR3 nucleotides are TGTGCCAGCAGCCGGAGGACTAGCGCAGTGGATGAGCAGTTCTTC. Its protein product is CASSRRTSAVDEQFF. Full variable domain (rest looked up from reference TRBV7-3 and TRBJ2-1): GAGVSQTPSNKVTEKGKYVELRCDPISGHTALYWYRQSLGQGPEFLIYFQGTGAADDSGLPNDRFFAVRPEGSVSTLKIQRTERGDSAVYLCASSRRTSAVDEQFFGPGTRLTVL.

This clonotype came up many times. The CDR3 spells CASSGETASSTDTQYF. The CDR3 nucleotides are TGTGCCAGCAGCGGCGAGACTGCATCTAGCACAGATACGCAGTATTTT. The chain is built from TRBV5-5 and TRBJ2-3, with D uncertain. Per the germline V gene, CDR1 is SGHKS and CDR2 is YYEKEE (reference sequence). The CDR3 length is 16 residues. V lost 4 bases and J 0 bases, leaving 15 bases between the germline ends.

The table lists this clonotype with many counts. This rearrangement joins TRBV4-1 to TRBJ2-7; perhaps TRBD1 as D (5 bases). Per the germline V gene, CDR1 is MGHRA and CDR2 is YSYEKL. CDR3 length: 14 residues. With 0 bases removed from V and 1 base from J, the gap between germline ends came to 7 bases. The CDR3 region is CASSQETASYEQYF. The CDR3 DNA reads TGCGCCAGCAGCCAAGAGACAGCTTCCTACGAGCAGTACTTC.